The text below deals with one T cell receptor (beta chain). With 0 bases removed from V and 0 bases from J, the gap between germline ends came to 6 bases. This CDR3 spans 15 amino acids. Germline V CDR1 and CDR2: PRHDT, FYEKMQ (reference sequence). Clones were read by immunoSEQ multiplex PCR, and TCRdb kept only the in-frame ones, dropping some. The table has about 670,000 clones, 70% to 90% seen once. This specimen belongs to a study of blood T cell repertoires in COVID-19. For the study at large: Acute and convalescent COVID-19 samples came from the United States, Italy and Spain. T cells, B-cell-depleted T cells, or PBMCs provided the cDNA or gDNA that served as material.

The sequencing sample was made of peripheral blood. The receptor was derived from a woman aged 18-30 years with acute or convalescent COVID-19. The V call is TRBV13, the J call TRBJ2-1; D not resolved. CDR3 coding DNA: TGTGCCAGCAGCTTAGGGGTGAGCTCCTACAATGAGCAGTTCTTC. Residues: CASSLGVSSYNEQFF.